The T cell receptor beta chain under discussion was sequenced for a study of blood T cells in healthy people across ages. About this clonotype itself: Its antigen is not known.

Findings of the study overall: Expanded clonotype changes were possibly confounded by unknown donor CMV status.

The use of a sample-barcoded 5' primer and a J-beta primer mix characterized a second PCR of about 6 to 11 cycles. A minimum of 2.5 million CDR3-containing paired-end reads was obtained for each sample. One entry per CDR3 protein results from TCRdb running MiXCR on the 5' RACE reads. The table lists about 680,000 distinct CDR3 sequences, 49% of them singletons. The study drew donors from healthy Caucasian individuals in Russia aged roughly 6 to 95. Around 9.5 milliliters of peripheral blood were drawn from each donor. The source material was blood. This sequence was found in an older woman in good health.

CDR3 in amino acids: CASSLSSGGYNEQFF. CDR3 sequence (DNA): TGTGCCAGCAGCTTGTCTAGCGGGGGGTACAATGAGCAGTTCTTC. This rearrangement joins TRBV7-2 to TRBJ2-1; TRBD2 matches 11 bases. The CDR3 extends over 15 amino acids. The germline V gene encodes CDR1 SGHTA and CDR2 FQGNSA. Germline trimming cut 3 bases from V and 4 bases from J; bases unmatched to any gene: 2.